This T cell receptor beta chain was found in a study of PD-1 blockade in classical Hodgkin lymphoma (dated by TCRdb to 2020 to 2021). With respect to the entire study: Nivolumab dosing was 3 mg/kg intravenously every 2 weeks, continuing until either disease progression or unacceptable toxicity. To define a peripheral blood immune signature of response to PD-1 blockade in classical Hodgkin lymphoma, the study combined TCR beta sequencing with CyTOF. The paper as a whole reports these results and caveats: Lower diversity was seen in patients whose nivolumab began less than 1 year after ASCT, and these patients were left out of later analyses so that immune reconstitution would not confound the results. A significant rise by C4D1 was seen in CD4+ but not CD8+ TCR diversity (p=0.0027 vs p=0.16), with the rise being most apparent in complete responders (p=0.02). The study covered only a single clinical trial cohort, and the causes of the repertoire differences, possibly disease activity or prior therapy, were still not defined. Baseline TCR diversity was reported to be lower in newly diagnosed patients than in healthy donors and to be lower still in relapsed/refractory patients. Baseline diversity similar to that of newly diagnosed patients was observed in trial patients achieving complete response, whereas significantly lower diversity was observed in partial responders and progressors.

The Qiagen DNeasy kit was used to extract genomic DNA both from unsorted PBMCs and from the negatively selected CD4+ and CD8+ fractions. TCR beta CDR3 regions were subjected to amplification by immunoSEQ multiplex PCR with primers that anneal to V and J segments. A synthetic immune receptor repertoire was used to minimize amplification bias, and any residual bias was removed computationally once sequencing was done. In the paper's pipeline: Repertoire diversity was quantified as the Shannon entropy index using custom Python scripts. Unsorted, CD4+ and CD8+ repertoires were examined separately, except in combined analyses, for which CD4+ and CD8+ sequences were merged in silico. A clone was considered expanded if an increase in frequency of at least 2-fold after treatment relative to C1D1 was found, and a pseudocount of 0.5 was applied to clones undetected at baseline. Singleton clones were defined as clones with 0 or 1 copy at C1D1, and non-singleton clones were defined as clones with 2 or more copies. Clones expanded in unsorted samples were labelled as CD4+, CD8+ or unknown by matching protein sequences in sorted samples from the same patient. Wilcoxon tests on paired samples were used to test changes in diversity from C1D1 to C4D1. Drawn from immuneACCESS, this table holds only the in-frame rearrangements with V and J called that TCRdb kept. Clones are partly lost; checked studies trace under half to an unresolved V gene and leave the rest unexplained. That table gives V, J and clone size, and the DNA gave D and trimming. Counted in this sample were about 36,000 clones; 69% of them appeared once. The top ten clones comprise 14% of the sample.

Deletion took 1 base off V and 1 base off J, with a span of 11 bases between the germline ends. Counted from cysteine to phenylalanine, this CDR3 has 16 amino acids. The sequence is cut down to CDR3 DNA, 48 bases in frame from base 1. CDR1 MGHRA and CDR2 YSYEKL are derived from the germline V gene. A note on this clone: Its target antigen remains unknown. It has no much larger one-base neighbor in the sample; base qualities were not kept.

According to the study, the label for this sample's time point signals: cycle 2 day 1 (C2D1) of nivolumab. Every trial patient had relapsed following autologous stem cell transplantation, and prior brentuximab vedotin exposure was what differed among cohorts A, B and C. The trial cohort was composed of some 57 patients with relapsed/refractory classical Hodgkin lymphoma, for whom complete response, partial response or progressive disease was recorded as best overall response. Trial patients were treated with single-agent nivolumab in the multi-cohort phase II CheckMate 205 trial. An independent review committee assessed best overall response by applying the 2007 International Working Group response criteria. Trial PBMCs were obtained immediately prior to nivolumab initiation (C1D1) and on therapy at cycle 2 day 1 and cycle 4 day 1. Peripheral blood was collected in 8 mL Vacutainer Cell Preparation Tubes, from which PBMCs were isolated by centrifugation and then cryopreserved.

The specimen comprised peripheral blood mononuclear cells (PBMCs), sampled before the second cycle of nivolumab. This clonotype was obtained from a human donor with classical Hodgkin lymphoma. The rearrangement combines TRBV4-1 with TRBJ2-1; tentative D gene TRBD2, with 6 bases matching. At the DNA level, the sequence is TGCGCCAGCAGCCAAGGGTGGGCGGGATCCTACAATGAGCAGTTCTTC. Translated, this is CASSQGWAGSYNEQFF.